Here is one T cell receptor (beta chain) with its context. The data stem from a study of blood T cell repertoires in COVID-19. Overall study context: COVID-19 samples from acute and convalescent phases originated in the United States, Italy and Spain. The cDNA or gDNA used as material had been derived from T cells, B-cell-depleted T cells, or PBMCs.

TCRdb's copy holds only in-frame clones and misses some; the assay was immunoSEQ multiplex PCR. The repertoire consists of 150,000 or so clones, with about 89% occurring once and the leading ten covering about 4.1%. Germline V gene lookup returns CDR1 MNHEY and CDR2 SVGEGT. The V segment lost 2 bases and the J segment 1 base; nucleotides outside the gene matches: 1. This CDR3 contains 14 residues. Seattle researchers signed up patients amid active infection and tracked them longitudinally. The chain employs TRBV6-2 or TRBV6-3 and TRBJ2-5; 7 bases fit TRBD2. The sample consisted of peripheral blood. This TCR derives from a man between 60 and 75 years old with COVID-19, enrolled during active disease. The DNA of the CDR3 is TGTGCCAGCAGTTACGGGAGGGCCCAAGAGACCCAGTACTTC. Its protein product is CASSYGRAQETQYF.